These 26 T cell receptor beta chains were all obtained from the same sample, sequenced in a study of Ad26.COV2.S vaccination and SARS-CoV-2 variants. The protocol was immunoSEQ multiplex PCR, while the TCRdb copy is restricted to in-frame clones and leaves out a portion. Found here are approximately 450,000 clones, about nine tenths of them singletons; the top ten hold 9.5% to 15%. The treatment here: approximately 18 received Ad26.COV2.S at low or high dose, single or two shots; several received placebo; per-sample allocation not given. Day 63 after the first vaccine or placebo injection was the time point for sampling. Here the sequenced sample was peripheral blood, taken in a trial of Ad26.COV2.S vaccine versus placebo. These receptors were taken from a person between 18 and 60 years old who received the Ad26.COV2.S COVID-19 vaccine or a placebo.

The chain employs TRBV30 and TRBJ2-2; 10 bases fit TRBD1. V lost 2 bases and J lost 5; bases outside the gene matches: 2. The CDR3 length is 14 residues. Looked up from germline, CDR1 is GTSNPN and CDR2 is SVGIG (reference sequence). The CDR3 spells CAWSTDRGTGELFF. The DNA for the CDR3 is TGTGCCTGGAGTACGGACAGGGGGACCGGGGAGCTGTTTTTT.

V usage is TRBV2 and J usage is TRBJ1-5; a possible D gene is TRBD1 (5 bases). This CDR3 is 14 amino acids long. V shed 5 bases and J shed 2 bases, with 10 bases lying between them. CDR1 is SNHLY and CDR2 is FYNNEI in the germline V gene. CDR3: CASSQGGGNQPQHF. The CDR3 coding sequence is TGTGCCAGCAGTCAGGGTGGGGGCAATCAGCCCCAGCATTTT.

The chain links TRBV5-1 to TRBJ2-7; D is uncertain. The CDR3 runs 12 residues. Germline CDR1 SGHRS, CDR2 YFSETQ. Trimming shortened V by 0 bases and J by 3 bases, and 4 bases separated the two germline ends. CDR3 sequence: CASSLGNYEQYF. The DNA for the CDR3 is TGCGCCAGCAGCTTGGGTAACTACGAGCAGTACTTC. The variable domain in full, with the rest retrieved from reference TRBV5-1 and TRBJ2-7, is KAGVTQTPRYLIKTRGQQVTLSCSPISGHRSVSWYQQTPGQGLQFLFEYFSETQRNKGNFPGRFSGRQFSNSRSEMNVSTLELGDSALYLCASSLGNYEQYFGPGTRLTVT.

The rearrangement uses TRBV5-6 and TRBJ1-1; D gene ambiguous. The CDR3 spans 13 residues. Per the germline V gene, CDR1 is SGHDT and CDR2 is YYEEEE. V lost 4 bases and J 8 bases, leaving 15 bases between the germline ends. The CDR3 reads CASSRISGVEAFF. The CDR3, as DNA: TGTGCCAGCAGCCGCATATCGGGAGTAGAAGCTTTCTTT.

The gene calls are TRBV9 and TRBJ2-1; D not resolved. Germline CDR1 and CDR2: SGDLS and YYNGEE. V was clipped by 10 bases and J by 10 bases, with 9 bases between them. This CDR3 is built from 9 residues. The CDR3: CARVGEQFF. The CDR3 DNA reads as TGTGCCCGGGTAGGAGAGCAGTTCTTC.

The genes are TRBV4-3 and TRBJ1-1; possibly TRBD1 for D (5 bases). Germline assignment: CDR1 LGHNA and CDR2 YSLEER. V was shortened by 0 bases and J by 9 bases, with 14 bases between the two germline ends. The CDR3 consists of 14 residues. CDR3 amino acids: CASSQDWGGEKAFF. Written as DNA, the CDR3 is TGCGCCAGCAGCCAAGATTGGGGGGGGGAGAAAGCTTTCTTT.

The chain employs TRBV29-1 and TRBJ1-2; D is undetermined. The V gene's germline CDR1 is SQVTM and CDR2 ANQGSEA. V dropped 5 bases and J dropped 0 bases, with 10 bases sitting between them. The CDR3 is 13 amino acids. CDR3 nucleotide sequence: TGCAGCGTTCGGACCGACCCTAACTATGGCTACACCTTC. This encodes CSVRTDPNYGYTF.

For the CDR3, the DNA is TGCGCCAGCAGCCAAAGGTCGGCCTACAATGAGCAGTTCTTC. As protein: CASSQRSAYNEQFF. The chain carries TRBV4-1 and TRBJ2-1; D ambiguous. Germline lookup yields CDR1 MGHRA and CDR2 YSYEKL. The CDR3 sequence is 14 residues long. V was clipped by 2 bases and J by 2 bases, with 7 bases between them.

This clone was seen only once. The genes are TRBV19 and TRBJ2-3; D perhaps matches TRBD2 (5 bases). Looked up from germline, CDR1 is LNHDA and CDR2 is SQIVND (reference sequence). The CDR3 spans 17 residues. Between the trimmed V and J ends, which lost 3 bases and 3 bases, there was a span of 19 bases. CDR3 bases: TGTGCCAGTAGTATGTTTCTAGGACTGGGGTCTACAGATACGCAGTATTTT. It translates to CASSMFLGLGSTDTQYF.

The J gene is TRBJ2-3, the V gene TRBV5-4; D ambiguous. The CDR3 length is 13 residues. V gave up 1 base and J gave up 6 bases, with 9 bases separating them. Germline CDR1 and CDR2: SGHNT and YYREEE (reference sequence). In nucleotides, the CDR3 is TGTGCCAGCAGCTTGACCTTCGGTGATACGCAGTATTTT. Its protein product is CASSLTFGDTQYF.

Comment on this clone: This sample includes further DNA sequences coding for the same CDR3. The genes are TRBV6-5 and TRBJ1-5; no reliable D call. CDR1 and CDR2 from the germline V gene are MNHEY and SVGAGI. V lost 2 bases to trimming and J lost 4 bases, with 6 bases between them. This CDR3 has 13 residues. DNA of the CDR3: TGTGCCAGCAGTTACGGAGGGAATCAGCCCCAGCATTTT. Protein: CASSYGGNQPQHF.

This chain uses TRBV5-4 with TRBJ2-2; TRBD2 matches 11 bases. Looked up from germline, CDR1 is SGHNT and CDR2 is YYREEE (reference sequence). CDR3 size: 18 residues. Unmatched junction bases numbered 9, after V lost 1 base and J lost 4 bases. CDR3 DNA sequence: TGTGCCAGCAGCTTGCCTACTAGCGGGAGAGATATCACCGGGGAGCTGTTTTTT. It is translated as CASSLPTSGRDITGELFF.

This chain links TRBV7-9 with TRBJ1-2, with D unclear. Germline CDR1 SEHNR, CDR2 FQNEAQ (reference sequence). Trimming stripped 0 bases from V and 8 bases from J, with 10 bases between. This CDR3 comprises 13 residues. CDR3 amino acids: CASSLAQGSGYTF. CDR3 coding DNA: TGTGCCAGCAGCTTAGCGCAAGGGAGCGGCTACACCTTC.

The CDR3 sequence is CAWRIDRARTEAFF. DNA of the CDR3: TGTGCCTGGAGAATAGACAGGGCAAGAACTGAAGCTTTCTTT. The J gene is TRBJ1-1, the V gene TRBV30, with TRBD1 matching 7 bases. V was clipped by 3 bases and J by 5 bases; unmatched bases: 9. This CDR3 contains 14 residues. Per germline, CDR1 GTSNPN and CDR2 SVGIG (reference sequence).

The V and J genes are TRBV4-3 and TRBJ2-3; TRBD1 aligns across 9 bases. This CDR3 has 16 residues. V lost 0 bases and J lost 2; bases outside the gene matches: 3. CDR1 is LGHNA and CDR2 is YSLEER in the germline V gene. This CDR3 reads CASSQEQGAYTDTQYF. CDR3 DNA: TGCGCCAGCAGCCAAGAACAGGGGGCCTACACAGATACGCAGTATTTT.

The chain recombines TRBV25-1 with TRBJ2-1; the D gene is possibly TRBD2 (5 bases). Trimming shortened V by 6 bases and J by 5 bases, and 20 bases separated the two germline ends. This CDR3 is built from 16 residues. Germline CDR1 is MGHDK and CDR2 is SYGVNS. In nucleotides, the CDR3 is TGTGCCAGCAGCTTTACCATGGGGAGTAGGAACAATGAGCAGTTCTTC. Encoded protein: CASSFTMGSRNNEQFF.

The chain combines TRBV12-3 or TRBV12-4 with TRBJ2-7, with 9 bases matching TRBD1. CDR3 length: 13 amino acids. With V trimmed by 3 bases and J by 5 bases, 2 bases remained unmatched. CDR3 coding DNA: TGTGCCAGCAGTTTGGGACAGGGCCACGAGCAGTACTTC. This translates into CASSLGQGHEQYF.

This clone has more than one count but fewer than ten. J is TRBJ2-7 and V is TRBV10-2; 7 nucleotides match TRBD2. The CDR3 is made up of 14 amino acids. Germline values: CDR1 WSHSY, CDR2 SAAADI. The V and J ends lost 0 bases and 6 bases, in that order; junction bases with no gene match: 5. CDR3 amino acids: CASSESTGGIEQYF. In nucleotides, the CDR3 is TGCGCCAGCAGTGAGTCGACGGGGGGAATCGAGCAGTACTTC.

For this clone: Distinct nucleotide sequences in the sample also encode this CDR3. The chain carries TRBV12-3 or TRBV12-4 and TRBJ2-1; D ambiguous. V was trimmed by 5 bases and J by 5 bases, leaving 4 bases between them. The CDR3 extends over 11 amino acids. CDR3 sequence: CASSRNNEQFF. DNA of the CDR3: TGTGCCAGCAGTCGCAACAATGAGCAGTTCTTC.

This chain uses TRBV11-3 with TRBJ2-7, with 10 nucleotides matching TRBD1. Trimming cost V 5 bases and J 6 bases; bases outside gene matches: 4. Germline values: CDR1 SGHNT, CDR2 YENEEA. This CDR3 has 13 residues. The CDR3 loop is CASSQGQGVEQYF. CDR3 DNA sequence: TGTGCCAGCAGCCAAGGACAGGGGGTCGAGCAGTACTTC.

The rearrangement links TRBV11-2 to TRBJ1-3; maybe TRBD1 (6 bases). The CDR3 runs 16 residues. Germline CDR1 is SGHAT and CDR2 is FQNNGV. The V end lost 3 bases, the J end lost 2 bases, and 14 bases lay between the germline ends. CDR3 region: CASSLRTGYTGNTIYF. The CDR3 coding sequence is TGTGCCAGCAGCTTGCGTACAGGGTATACTGGAAACACCATATATTTT. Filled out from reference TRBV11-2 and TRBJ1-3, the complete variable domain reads EAGVAQSPRYKIIEKRQSVAFWCNPISGHATLYWYQQILGQGPKLLIQFQNNGVVDDSQLPKDRFSAERLKGVDSTLKIQPAKLEDSAVYLCASSLRTGYTGNTIYFGEGSWLTVV.

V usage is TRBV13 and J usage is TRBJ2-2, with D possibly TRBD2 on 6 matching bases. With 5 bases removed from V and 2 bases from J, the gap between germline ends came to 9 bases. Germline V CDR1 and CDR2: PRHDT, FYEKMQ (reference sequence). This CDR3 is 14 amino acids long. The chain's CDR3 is CASSTDYNTGELFF. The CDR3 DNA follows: TGTGCCAGCAGCACGGACTACAACACCGGGGAGCTGTTTTTT.

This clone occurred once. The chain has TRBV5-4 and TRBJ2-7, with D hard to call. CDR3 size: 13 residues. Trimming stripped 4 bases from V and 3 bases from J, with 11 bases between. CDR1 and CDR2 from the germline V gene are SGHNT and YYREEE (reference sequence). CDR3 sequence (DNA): TGTGCCAGCAGCACAACTACAGACTACGAGCAGTACTTC. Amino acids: CASSTTTDYEQYF. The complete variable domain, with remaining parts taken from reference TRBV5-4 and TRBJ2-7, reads ETGVTQSPTHLIKTRGQQVTLRCSSQSGHNTVSWYQQALGQGPQFIFQYYREEENGRGNFPPRFSGLQFPNYSSELNVNALELDDSALYLCASSTTTDYEQYFGPGTRLTVT.

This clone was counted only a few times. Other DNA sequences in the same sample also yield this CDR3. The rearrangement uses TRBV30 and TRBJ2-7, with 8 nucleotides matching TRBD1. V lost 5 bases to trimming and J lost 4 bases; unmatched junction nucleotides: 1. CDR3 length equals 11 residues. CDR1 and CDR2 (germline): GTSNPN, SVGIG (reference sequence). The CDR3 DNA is TGTGCCTGGGACAGGGGTTACGAGCAGTACTTC. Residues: CAWDRGYEQYF.

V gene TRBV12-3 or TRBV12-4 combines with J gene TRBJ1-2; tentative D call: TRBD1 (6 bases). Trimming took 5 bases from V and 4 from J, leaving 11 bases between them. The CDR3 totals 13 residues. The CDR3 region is CASSGDRSYGYTF. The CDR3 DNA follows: TGTGCCAGCAGTGGCGACAGGAGCTATGGCTACACCTTC.

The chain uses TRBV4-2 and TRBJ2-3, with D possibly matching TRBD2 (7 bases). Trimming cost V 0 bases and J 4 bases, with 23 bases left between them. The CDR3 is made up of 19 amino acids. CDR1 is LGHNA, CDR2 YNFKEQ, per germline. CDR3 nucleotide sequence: TGTGCCAGCAGCCAAGATCCATTGGGGGAGGGGGGAAGCGCAGATACGCAGTATTTT. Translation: CASSQDPLGEGGSADTQYF.